The 2 T cell receptor beta chains reported below all come from one sample, sequenced in a study of cytomegalovirus exposure and HLA in healthy donors. Repertoires were generated with immunoSEQ multiplex PCR, while TCRdb's copy carries only in-frame clones and drops some. This sample has 130,000 to 150,000 clones; almost 90% occur once, and the top ten carry around 8%. Sequenced sample: PBMCs. The receptors derive from a woman in her late teens or twenties in good health and CMV-seropositive.

V usage is TRBV7-8 and J usage is TRBJ1-1; D is undetermined. This CDR3 spans 15 amino acids. V was cut by 0 bases and J by 0 bases, with 8 bases left in between. The germline CDR1 and CDR2 sequences are SGHVS and FQNEAQ. CDR3 DNA: TGTGCCAGCAGCTTAGCTCCGGGGATGAACACTGAAGCTTTCTTT. It yields the protein CASSLAPGMNTEAFF.

V is TRBV2 and J is TRBJ1-1; 7 bases agree with TRBD1. The CDR3 runs 11 residues. Germline V gives CDR1 SNHLY, CDR2 FYNNEI. Losses at the gene ends were 5 bases for V and 7 bases for J; bases not matched to a gene: 1. DNA of the CDR3: TGTGCCAGCAGTAGGGACAGTGAAGCTTTCTTT. This gives the protein CASSRDSEAFF.